Sequencing of this TCR beta chain was carried out in a study of T cells expressing NK-cell markers. Study-level background: Sorted CD3+CD56-NKG2C+, CD3+CD56+NKG2C- and CD3+CD56+NKG2C+ T cells were the source of the TCR beta repertoires. Just one sequenced donor of eight was HCMV-seronegative, while seven were seropositive.

After re-calling the 5' RACE reads, TCRdb lists one entry per CDR3 protein, DNA absent. The table for this sample gives some 600,000 distinct CDR3 sequences. In regard to this clonotype: Its antigen is not known.

Findings and caveats of the study: About six donors showed dominant NKG2C+ clonotypes comprising roughly 1.0-7.0% of their CD8+ T cells.

The receptor was derived from a man aged 18 to 29 in good health. The sequencing input was blood T cells: a sorted CD56 or NKG2C T cell subset, CD4+ or CD8+ T cells, or bulk PBMC T cells (not recorded which).

The CDR3 is CSVIPGTLAKNIQYF. The chain combines TRBV29-1 with TRBJ2-4; TCRdb's D gene call, TRBD2, goes unchecked for lack of DNA. Germline lookup yields CDR1 SQVTM and CDR2 ANQGSEA. The CDR3 is 15 residues long.